The 11 T cell receptor beta chains below come from one sample, sequenced in a study of OX40 agonist ivuxolimab in advanced cancers. Measured with immunoSEQ multiplex PCR; TCRdb has only the in-frame clones, and not every one. There are under 85,000 clones in the sample; about 89% occur only once, and around 0.78% lies in the top ten. Sequenced material: CD4+ or CD8+ T cells sorted from blood, taken in a trial of the OX40 agonist ivuxolimab. The receptor set was obtained from an adult with an advanced solid tumor such as melanoma, head and neck, liver or kidney cancer.

This chain links TRBV9 with TRBJ2-1, with 11 bases aligning to TRBD2. This CDR3 is built from 16 residues. After removal of 0 bases from V and 9 bases from J, the junction contained 8 bases not matched to a gene. The germline V gene has CDR1 SGDLS and CDR2 YYNGEE. CDR3 sequence (DNA): TGTGCCAGCAGCGTAGGTAGCGGGGGGGCAAGGAGTGAGCAGTTCTTC. It specifies CASSVGSGGARSEQFF.

This clone occurred once. The gene calls are TRBV28 and TRBJ2-7; possible D gene TRBD2, 5 bases. Germline CDR1 and CDR2: MDHEN and SYDVKM. This CDR3 spans 13 amino acids. V dropped 8 bases and J dropped 3 bases, with 14 bases sitting between them. The CDR3 is CASYPSGVYEQYF. The DNA of the CDR3 is TGTGCCAGCTATCCCAGCGGAGTCTACGAGCAGTACTTC.

This clone was observed a single time. One end of the junction does not line up with germline, which may come from a read error. The gene calls are TRBV7-2 and TRBJ1-6, with 7 bases aligning to TRBD1. Germline V lookup: CDR1 SGHTA, CDR2 FQGNSA. The CDR3 has 14 residues. Here the CDR3 reads CASSQGQENSPLHF. CDR3 coding DNA: TGCGCCAGCAGCCAAGGACAGGAGAATTCACCCCTCCACTTT.

This chain uses TRBV11-1 with TRBJ2-7, with a weak D call TRBD1 (5 bases). Germline V gene sequence: CDR1 SGHAT, CDR2 FQDESV (reference sequence). Trimming took 6 bases from V and 2 from J, leaving 17 bases between them. The CDR3 totals 15 residues. The CDR3 loop reads CASRGSAGIPYEQYF. CDR3 in DNA: TGTGCCAGCAGAGGCTCCGCAGGGATCCCCTACGAGCAGTACTTC.

This clone has just one count. The rearrangement links TRBV6-5 to TRBJ2-1; tentative D call: TRBD1 (7 bases). The CDR3 contains 14 residues. The V end was cut by 6 bases, the J end by 7 bases, with 16 bases between. Germline assignment: CDR1 MNHEY and CDR2 SVGAGI. The CDR3 here is CASRRQGGKNEQFF. The CDR3 DNA follows: TGTGCCAGCAGGAGACAGGGAGGAAAAAATGAGCAGTTCTTC.

The chain combines TRBV7-6 with TRBJ2-2; D may be TRBD1 or TRBD2 (5 bases each). With 1 base removed from V and 0 bases from J, the gap between germline ends came to 9 bases. Germline values: CDR1 SGHVS, CDR2 FNYEAQ. The CDR3 runs to 16 residues. CDR3 in DNA: TGTGCCAGCAGCTTAGGATCGGGACCGAACACCGGGGAGCTGTTTTTT. It specifies CASSLGSGPNTGELFF.

About this clone: The same CDR3 is also encoded by other DNA sequences in this sample. The chain couples TRBV11-3 to TRBJ2-1; the D gene is possibly TRBD1 (6 bases). The germline gives CDR1 SGHNT, CDR2 YENEEA. The CDR3 sequence is 13 residues long. V was trimmed by 3 bases and J by 3 bases, leaving 6 bases between them. CDR3 region: CASSLDSYNEQFF. The CDR3 DNA follows: TGTGCCAGCAGCTTGGACAGCTACAATGAGCAGTTCTTC.

The chain links TRBV2 to TRBJ1-6; TRBD1 matches 8 bases. V shed 7 bases and J 0 bases; nucleotides not matched to a gene: 8. CDR3 length: 17 amino acids. Germline V lookup: CDR1 SNHLY, CDR2 FYNNEI. This chain's CDR3 is CASTGTGSSSYNSPLHF. The CDR3 bases are TGTGCCAGCACTGGGACAGGCTCGAGCTCCTATAATTCACCCCTCCACTTT.

The chain is built from TRBV19 and TRBJ1-2, with D possibly TRBD1 on 5 matching bases. Germline assignment: CDR1 LNHDA and CDR2 SQIVND (reference sequence). CDR3 length equals 14 residues. V lost 7 bases to trimming and J lost 8 bases, with 20 bases between them. CDR3 DNA sequence: TGTGCCAGTACCGCACAGGCTGGGTATGGGGGCTACACCTTC. This codes for CASTAQAGYGGYTF.

As regards this clone: At one end the junction does not follow the germline gene, possibly because of a read error. The chain combines TRBV5-5 with TRBJ2-7; D tentatively fits TRBD1 or TRBD2 (5 bases each). The CDR3 is made up of 15 amino acids. CDR1 and CDR2 from the germline V gene are SGHKS and YYEKEE (reference sequence). CDR3: CASSQVSGQGSEQYF. CDR3 nucleotides: TGCGCCAGCAGCCAAGTCTCGGGGCAGGGTTCCGAGCAGTACTTC.

The chain combines TRBV9 with TRBJ2-3, with 7 bases matching TRBD2. With 3 bases clipped from V and 6 bases from J, the junction kept 7 bases outside the gene matches. This CDR3 comprises 14 residues. The germline V gene encodes CDR1 SGDLS and CDR2 YYNGEE. The CDR3 DNA reads as TGTGCCAGCAGCGATACAGCGGGAAGCGATACGCAGTATTTT. It yields the protein CASSDTAGSDTQYF.